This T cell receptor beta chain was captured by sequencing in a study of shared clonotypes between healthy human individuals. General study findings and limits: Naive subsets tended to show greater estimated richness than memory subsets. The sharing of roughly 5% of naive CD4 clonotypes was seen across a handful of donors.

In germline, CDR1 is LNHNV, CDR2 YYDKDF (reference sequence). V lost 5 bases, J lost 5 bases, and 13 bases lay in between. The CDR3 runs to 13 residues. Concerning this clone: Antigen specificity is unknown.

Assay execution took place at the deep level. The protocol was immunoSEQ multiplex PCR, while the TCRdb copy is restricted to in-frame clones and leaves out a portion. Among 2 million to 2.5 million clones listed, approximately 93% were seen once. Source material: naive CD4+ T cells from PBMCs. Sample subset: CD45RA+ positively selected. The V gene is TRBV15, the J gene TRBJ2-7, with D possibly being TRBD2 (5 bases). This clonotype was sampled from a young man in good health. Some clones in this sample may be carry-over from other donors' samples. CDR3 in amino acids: CATSLGKRDEQYF. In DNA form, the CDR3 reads TGTGCCACCAGCTTAGGGAAGAGGGACGAGCAGTACTTC.